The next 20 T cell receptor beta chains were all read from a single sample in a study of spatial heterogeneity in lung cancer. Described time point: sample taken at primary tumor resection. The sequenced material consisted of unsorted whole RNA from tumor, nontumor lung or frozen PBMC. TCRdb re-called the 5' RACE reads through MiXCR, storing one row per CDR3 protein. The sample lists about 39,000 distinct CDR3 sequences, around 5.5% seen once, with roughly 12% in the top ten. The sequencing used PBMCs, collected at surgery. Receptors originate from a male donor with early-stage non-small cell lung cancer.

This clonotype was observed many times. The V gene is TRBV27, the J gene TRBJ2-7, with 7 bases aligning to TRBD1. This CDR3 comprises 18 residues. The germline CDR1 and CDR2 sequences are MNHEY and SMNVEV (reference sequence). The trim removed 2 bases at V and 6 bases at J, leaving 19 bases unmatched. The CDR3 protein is CASSLRWIGQVPKGEQYF. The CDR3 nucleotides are TGTGCCAGCAGTTTAAGGTGGATTGGACAGGTTCCTAAAGGCGAGCAGTACTTC.

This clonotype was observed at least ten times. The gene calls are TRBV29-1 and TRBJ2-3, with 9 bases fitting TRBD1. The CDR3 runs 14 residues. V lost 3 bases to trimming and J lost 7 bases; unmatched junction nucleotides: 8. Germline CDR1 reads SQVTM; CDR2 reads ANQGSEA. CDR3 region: CSVETGQGPHTQYF. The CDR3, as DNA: TGCAGCGTTGAGACGGGACAGGGCCCCCATACGCAGTATTTT.

CDR3 loop: CASSLVQQSYEQYF. The CDR3 DNA sequence: TGTGCCAGCAGCTTAGTTCAGCAATCCTACGAGCAGTACTTC. The J gene is TRBJ2-7, the V gene TRBV7-2, with D hard to call. Germline lookup yields CDR1 SGHTA and CDR2 FQGNSA. CDR3 size: 14 residues. V was shortened by 1 base and J by 1 base, with 8 bases between the two germline ends.

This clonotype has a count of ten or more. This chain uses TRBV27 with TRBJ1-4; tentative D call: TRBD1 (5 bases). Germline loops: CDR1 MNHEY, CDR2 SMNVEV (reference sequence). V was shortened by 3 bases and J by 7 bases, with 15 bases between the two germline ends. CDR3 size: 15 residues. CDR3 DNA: TGTGCCAGCAGTTTTGTGGGGCCCGTTCCTGAAAAACTGTTTTTT. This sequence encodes CASSFVGPVPEKLFF.

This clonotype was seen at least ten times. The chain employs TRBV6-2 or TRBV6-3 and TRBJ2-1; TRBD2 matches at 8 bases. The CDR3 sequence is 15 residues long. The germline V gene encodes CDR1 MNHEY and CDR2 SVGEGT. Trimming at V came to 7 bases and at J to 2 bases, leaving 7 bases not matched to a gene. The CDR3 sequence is CASTPTGLAYNEQFF. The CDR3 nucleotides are TGTGCCAGCACCCCCACGGGACTAGCCTACAATGAGCAGTTCTTC.

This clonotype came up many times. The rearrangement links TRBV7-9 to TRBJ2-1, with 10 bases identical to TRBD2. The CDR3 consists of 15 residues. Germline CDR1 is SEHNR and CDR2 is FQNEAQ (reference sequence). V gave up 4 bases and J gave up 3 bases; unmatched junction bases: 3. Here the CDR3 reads CASSSSGGVYNEQFF. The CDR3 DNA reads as TGTGCCAGCAGCTCGAGCGGGGGGGTCTACAATGAGCAGTTCTTC. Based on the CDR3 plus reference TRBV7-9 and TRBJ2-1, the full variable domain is DTGVSQNPRHKITKRGQNVTFRCDPISEHNRLYWYRQTLGQGPEFLTYFQNEAQLEKSRLLSDRFSAERPKGSFSTLEIQRTEQGDSAMYLCASSSSGGVYNEQFFGPGTRLTVL.

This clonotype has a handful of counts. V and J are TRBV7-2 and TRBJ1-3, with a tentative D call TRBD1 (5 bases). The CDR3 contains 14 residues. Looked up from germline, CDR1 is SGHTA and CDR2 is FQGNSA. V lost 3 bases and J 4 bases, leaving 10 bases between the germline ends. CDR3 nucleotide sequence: TGTGCCAGCAGCTTGGGTCAGGGCGGAAACACCATATATTTT. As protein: CASSLGQGGNTIYF.

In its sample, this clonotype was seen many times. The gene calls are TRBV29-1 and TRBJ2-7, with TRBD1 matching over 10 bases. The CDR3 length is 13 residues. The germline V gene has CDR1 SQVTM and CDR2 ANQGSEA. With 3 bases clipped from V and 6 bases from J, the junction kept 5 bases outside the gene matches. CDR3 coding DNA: TGCAGCGTTGATCCGGGACAGGGGTCCGAGCAGTACTTC. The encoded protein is CSVDPGQGSEQYF.

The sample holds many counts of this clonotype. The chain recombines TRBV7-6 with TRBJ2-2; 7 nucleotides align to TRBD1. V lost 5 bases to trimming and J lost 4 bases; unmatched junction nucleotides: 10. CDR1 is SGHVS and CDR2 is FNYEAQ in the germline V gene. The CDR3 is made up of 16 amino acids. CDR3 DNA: TGTGCCAGCAGCGTGCCGAGGGGGCGGGTCACCGGGGAGCTGTTTTTT. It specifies CASSVPRGRVTGELFF.

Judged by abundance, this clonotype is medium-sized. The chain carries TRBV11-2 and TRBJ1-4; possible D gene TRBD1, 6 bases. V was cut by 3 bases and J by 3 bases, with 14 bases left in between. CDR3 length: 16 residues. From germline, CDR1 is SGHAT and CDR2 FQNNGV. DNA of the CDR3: TGTGCCAGCAGCTTGGGACGAAGGGGGGCTAATGAAAAACTGTTTTTT. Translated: CASSLGRRGANEKLFF. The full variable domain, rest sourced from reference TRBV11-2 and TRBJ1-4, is EAGVAQSPRYKIIEKRQSVAFWCNPISGHATLYWYQQILGQGPKLLIQFQNNGVVDDSQLPKDRFSAERLKGVDSTLKIQPAKLEDSAVYLCASSLGRRGANEKLFFGSGTQLSVL.

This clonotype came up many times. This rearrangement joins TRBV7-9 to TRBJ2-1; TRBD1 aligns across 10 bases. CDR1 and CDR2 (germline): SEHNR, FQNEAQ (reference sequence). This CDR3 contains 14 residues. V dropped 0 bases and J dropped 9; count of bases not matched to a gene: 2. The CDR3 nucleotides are TGTGCCAGCAGCTTAGCCGGGACAGGGGCTGAGCAGTTCTTC. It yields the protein CASSLAGTGAEQFF.

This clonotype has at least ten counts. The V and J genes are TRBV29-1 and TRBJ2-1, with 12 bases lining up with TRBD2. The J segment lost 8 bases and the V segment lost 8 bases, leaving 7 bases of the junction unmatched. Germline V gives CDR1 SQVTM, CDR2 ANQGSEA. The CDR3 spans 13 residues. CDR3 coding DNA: TGCAGCTCTTCTAGCGGGGGGGTCTATGAGCAGTTCTTC. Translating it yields CSSSSGGVYEQFF.

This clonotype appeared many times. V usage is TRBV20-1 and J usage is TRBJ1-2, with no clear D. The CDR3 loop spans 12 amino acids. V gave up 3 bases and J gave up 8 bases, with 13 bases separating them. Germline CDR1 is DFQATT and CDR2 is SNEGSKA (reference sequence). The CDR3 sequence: CSAREGRRGYTF. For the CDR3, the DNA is TGCAGTGCTAGGGAAGGGCGACGGGGCTACACCTTC.

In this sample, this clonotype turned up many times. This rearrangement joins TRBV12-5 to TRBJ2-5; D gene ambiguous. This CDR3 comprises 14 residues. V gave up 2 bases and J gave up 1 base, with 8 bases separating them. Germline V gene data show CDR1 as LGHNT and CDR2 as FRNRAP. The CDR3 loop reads CASGLRESQETQYF. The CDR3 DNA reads TGTGCTAGTGGTTTGAGGGAATCCCAAGAGACCCAGTACTTC. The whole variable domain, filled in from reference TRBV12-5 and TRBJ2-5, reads DARVTQTPRHKVTEMGQEVTMRCQPILGHNTVFWYRQTMMQGLELLAYFRNRAPLDDSGMPKDRFSAEMPDATLATLKIQPSEPRDSAVYFCASGLRESQETQYFGPGTRLLVL.

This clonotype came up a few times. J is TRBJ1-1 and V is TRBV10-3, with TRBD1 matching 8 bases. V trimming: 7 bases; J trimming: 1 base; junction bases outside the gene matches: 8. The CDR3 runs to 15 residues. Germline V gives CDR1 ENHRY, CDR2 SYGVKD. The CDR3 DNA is TGTGCCATCAAAATCCCCGGACAGGGGAACACTGAAGCTTTCTTT. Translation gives CAIKIPGQGNTEAFF.

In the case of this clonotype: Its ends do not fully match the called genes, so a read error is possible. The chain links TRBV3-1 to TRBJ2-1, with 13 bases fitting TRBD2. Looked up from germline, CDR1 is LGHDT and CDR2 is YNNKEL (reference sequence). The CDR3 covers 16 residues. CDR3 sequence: CASGQAGLAGDREQFF. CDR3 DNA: TGTGCCAGCGGCCAAGCCGGACTAGCGGGGGATAGGGAGCAGTTCTTC.

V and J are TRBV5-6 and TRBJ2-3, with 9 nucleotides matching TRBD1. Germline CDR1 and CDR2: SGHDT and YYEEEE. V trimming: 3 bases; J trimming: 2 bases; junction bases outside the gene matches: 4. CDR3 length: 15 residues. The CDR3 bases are TGTGCCAGCAGCTACGGGACAGGGTTCACAGATACGCAGTATTTT. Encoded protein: CASSYGTGFTDTQYF.

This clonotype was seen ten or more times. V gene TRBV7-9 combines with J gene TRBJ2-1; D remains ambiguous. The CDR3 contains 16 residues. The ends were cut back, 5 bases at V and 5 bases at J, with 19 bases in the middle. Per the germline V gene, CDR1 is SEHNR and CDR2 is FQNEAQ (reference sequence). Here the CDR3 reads CASSPAPSYMHNEQFF. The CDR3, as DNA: TGTGCCAGCAGCCCAGCCCCCTCTTACATGCACAATGAGCAGTTCTTC.

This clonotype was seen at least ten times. The chain's CDR3 is CASSRVVDEQFF. The CDR3 bases are TGTGCCAGCAGCAGGGTGGTCGATGAGCAGTTCTTC. The genes are TRBV6-2 or TRBV6-3 and TRBJ2-1, with a tentative D call TRBD1 (5 bases). Germline CDR1 reads MNHEY; CDR2 reads SVGEGT. CDR3 length: 12 amino acids. V lost 6 bases and J 8 bases, leaving 11 bases between the germline ends.

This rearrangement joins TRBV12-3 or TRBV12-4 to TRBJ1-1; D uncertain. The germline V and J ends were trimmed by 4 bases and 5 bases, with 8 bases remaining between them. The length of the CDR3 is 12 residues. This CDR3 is CASSYIRTEAFF. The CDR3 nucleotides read TGTGCCAGCAGTTATATCAGGACTGAAGCTTTCTTT.